These T cell receptor beta chains were read from a single sample in a study of blood T cell repertoires in COVID-19. Sequencing was performed with immunoSEQ multiplex PCR; in TCRdb, only in-frame clones are kept and a portion is missing. The table lists under 200,000 clones, 87% of them singletons. The specimen sequenced was peripheral blood. All receptors come from a woman aged 60 to 75 who had recovered from COVID-19. Both conserved end residues are part of each CDR3. D genes are given only for firm matches. Clone size is not always given. Where it is, it says once, few, many or a class for expanded clones.

clone size	D gene	V gene	J gene	CDR3 protein	CDR3 DNA
NA	NA	TRBV6-2/TRBV6-3	TRBJ2-1	CASSIDRNYNEQFF	TGTGCCAGCAGTATAGACAGGAACTACAATGAGCAGTTCTTC
NA	NA	TRBV27	TRBJ2-1	CASSPRGYNEQFF	TGTGCCAGCAGCCCCCGAGGGTACAATGAGCAGTTCTTC
once	TRBD2	TRBV5-1	TRBJ2-5	CASSPGLAGVETQYF	TGCGCCAGCAGCCCGGGACTAGCGGGGGTAGAGACCCAGTACTTC
few	TRBD1	TRBV10-3	TRBJ1-5	CAIGTDSNQPQHF	TGTGCCATCGGGACAGATAGCAATCAGCCCCAGCATTTT
NA	NA	TRBV6-5	TRBJ2-3	CVLVFAGASTDTQYF	TGTGTCCTGGTATTTGCGGGGGCTAGCACAGATACGCAGTATTTT
NA	NA	TRBV2	TRBJ1-5	CASTDRHANQPQHF	TGTGCCAGCACCGACAGACATGCCAATCAGCCCCAGCATTTT
NA	TRBD1	TRBV6-5	TRBJ2-1	CASRGDRGDNEQFF	TGTGCCAGCAGGGGGGACAGGGGTGATAATGAGCAGTTCTTC
NA	NA	TRBV24-1	TRBJ2-3	CATSDLFRADTQYF	TGTGCCACCAGTGATTTGTTCAGGGCAGATACGCAGTATTTT
NA	NA	TRBV14	TRBJ2-1	CASSQGLSSGQFF	TGTGCCAGCAGCCAAGGGTTGAGTTCTGGGCAGTTCTTC
NA	NA	TRBV11-2	TRBJ2-5	CASSLERQETQYF	TGTGCCAGCAGCTTAGAGCGTCAAGAGACCCAGTACTTC
once	TRBD1	TRBV2	TRBJ1-1	CASGTGRTEAFF	TGTGCCAGTGGGACAGGGCGAACTGAAGCTTTCTTT
NA	TRBD1	TRBV9	TRBJ1-6	CASSVADRGASPLHF	TGTGCCAGCAGCGTAGCCGACAGGGGGGCTTCACCCCTCCACTTT
NA	NA	TRBV5-1	TRBJ2-2	CASSLSSTGELFF	TGCGCCAGCAGCTTGTCTTCGACCGGGGAGCTGTTTTTT
NA	NA	TRBV6-1	TRBJ2-7	CASSEALEVSYEQYF	TGTGCCAGCAGTGAAGCGCTTGAGGTCTCCTACGAGCAGTACTTC
NA	TRBD2	TRBV9	TRBJ2-2	CASSVLAGNTGELFF	TGTGCCAGCAGCGTACTAGCGGGGAACACCGGGGAGCTGTTTTTT
NA	NA	TRBV19	TRBJ1-5	CASSANPGFQPQHF	TGTGCCAGTAGTGCCAACCCAGGGTTTCAGCCCCAGCATTTT
NA	NA	TRBV28	TRBJ1-5	CASSPRGQPQHF	TGTGCCAGCAGCCCCCGAGGACAGCCCCAGCATTTT